Presented here are 13 T cell receptor beta chains from one specimen sequenced in a study of early T cells in non-severe SARS-CoV-2 infection. TCRdb recomputed calls from the 5' RACE reads with MiXCR, one row per CDR3 protein. The data hold 95,000 to 110,000 distinct CDR3 sequences, with 11% observed a single time. The sequenced material came from whole blood. The receptor source for this set is an adult who was a healthcare worker with PCR-confirmed SARS-CoV-2 infection or an uninfected control (not recorded which).

The rearrangement joins TRBV28 to TRBJ2-3; 11 bases are shared with TRBD1. The germline V gene has CDR1 MDHEN and CDR2 SYDVKM. The CDR3 length is 15 residues. V lost 6 bases, J lost 5 bases, and 7 bases stayed unmatched. CDR3 residues: CASSTTGTGGDTQYF. Written as DNA, the CDR3 is TGTGCCAGCAGCACAACCGGGACAGGGGGAGATACGCAGTATTTT.

A few counts support this clonotype. The chain has TRBV10-3 and TRBJ2-3; D is tentatively TRBD1 or TRBD2 (5 bases each). Germline lookup yields CDR1 ENHRY and CDR2 SYGVKD. This CDR3 contains 13 residues. The V end was cut by 4 bases, the J end by 3 bases, with 8 bases between. Here the CDR3 reads CAISGGETDTQYF. CDR3 bases: TGTGCCATCAGTGGAGGGGAAACAGATACGCAGTATTTT.

This chain links TRBV20-1 with TRBJ2-3, with D possibly matching TRBD1 (6 bases). CDR3 size: 11 residues. The germline V gene encodes CDR1 DFQATT and CDR2 SNEGSKA (reference sequence). The V and J ends lost 7 bases and 4 bases respectively, with 9 bases between them. The CDR3 reads CSVQGADTQYF. CDR3 DNA sequence: TGCAGTGTACAGGGAGCAGATACGCAGTATTTT.

This clonotype has ten or more counts. This rearrangement joins TRBV10-1 to TRBJ2-1, with 7 bases matching TRBD1. J gave up 0 bases and V 3 bases, and 11 bases lay outside the gene matches. The V gene's germline CDR1 is WNHNN and CDR2 SYGVQD (reference sequence). The CDR3 covers 18 residues. CDR3 in DNA: TGCGCCAGCAGTGACACCAAACTTACAGGGGACTCCTACAATGAGCAGTTCTTC. This sequence encodes CASSDTKLTGDSYNEQFF.

This clonotype was seen many times. The V and J genes are TRBV5-4 and TRBJ1-2; maybe TRBD1 (5 bases). This CDR3 spans 13 amino acids. V dropped 0 bases and J dropped 7 bases, with 10 bases sitting between them. Germline V CDR1 and CDR2: SGHNT, YYREEE (reference sequence). CDR3 sequence: CASSLVGDAGYTF. Written as DNA, the CDR3 is TGTGCCAGCAGCTTGGTAGGGGACGCTGGCTACACCTTC.

This clonotype was observed many times. J is TRBJ2-7 and V is TRBV7-9; D is possibly TRBD1 (5 bases). Germline loops: CDR1 SEHNR, CDR2 FQNEAQ (reference sequence). Trimming cost V 5 bases and J 5 bases, with 22 bases left between them. CDR3 length: 16 residues. DNA for the CDR3: TGTGCCAGCAGCCCTCCCGACAGAAAATCCTCTCACGAGCAGTACTTC. Translated, it gives CASSPPDRKSSHEQYF.

This clonotype showed up just a few times. This chain joins TRBV20-1 and TRBJ2-1; TRBD2 matches at 8 bases. V trimming: 2 bases; J trimming: 3 bases; junction bases outside the gene matches: 6. Looked up from germline, CDR1 is DFQATT and CDR2 is SNEGSKA (reference sequence). This CDR3 contains 15 residues. For the CDR3, the DNA is TGCAGTGCTAGATCTGGGCGGGAGGTCTACAATGAGCAGTTCTTC. It codes for CSARSGREVYNEQFF.

This clonotype was recorded a few times. This chain uses TRBV20-1 with TRBJ2-1, with a possible D match to TRBD2 (6 bases). CDR3 length equals 14 residues. CDR1 and CDR2 (germline): DFQATT, SNEGSKA (reference sequence). The chain's CDR3 is CSHLPDGTFNEQFF. In DNA form, the CDR3 reads TGCAGCCATCTGCCCGACGGGACTTTCAATGAGCAGTTCTTC.

The chain carries TRBV7-3 and TRBJ2-1; tentative D call: TRBD1 (5 bases). Germline V gives CDR1 SGHTA, CDR2 FQGTGA. CDR3 length: 15 residues. The ends were cut back, 2 bases at V and 4 bases at J, with 12 bases in the middle. The CDR3 loop is CASSLGQGTYNEQFF. The CDR3 DNA reads TGTGCCAGCAGCTTAGGGCAGGGTACATACAATGAGCAGTTCTTC.

The sample holds many counts of this clonotype. The chain is built from TRBV3-1 and TRBJ2-2; the D gene could be TRBD1 or TRBD2 (5 bases each). CDR3 length equals 12 residues. CDR1 and CDR2 (germline): LGHDT, YNNKEL (reference sequence). The germline V and J ends were trimmed by 7 bases and 7 bases, with 10 bases remaining between them. The chain's CDR3 is CASTQRGGELFF. CDR3 DNA: TGTGCCAGCACCCAGAGGGGCGGGGAGCTGTTTTTT.

V is TRBV28 and J is TRBJ2-7; 8 bases map to TRBD2. From germline, CDR1 is MDHEN and CDR2 SYDVKM. V trimming: 9 bases; J trimming: 2 bases; junction bases outside the gene matches: 9. The CDR3 sequence is 14 residues long. In DNA form, the CDR3 reads TGTGCCAGTGGTGAAGCGGGGGCAACCTACGAGCAGTACTTC. Its protein is CASGEAGATYEQYF.

This clonotype came up many times. J is TRBJ2-7 and V is TRBV29-1; D may be TRBD1 (6 bases). The CDR3 has 16 amino acids. Deletions cut 4 bases from V and 0 bases from J, with 19 bases between. Germline CDR1 is SQVTM and CDR2 is ANQGSEA. CDR3 in amino acids: CSVGVIGTPSSYEQYF. The CDR3 bases are TGCAGCGTTGGGGTTATAGGGACACCAAGCTCCTACGAGCAGTACTTC.

This clonotype was recorded at least ten times. The V and J genes are TRBV5-6 and TRBJ1-2; no reliable D call. Germline CDR1 and CDR2: SGHDT and YYEEEE. The CDR3 is made up of 12 amino acids. V shed 5 bases and J shed 3 bases, with 8 bases lying between them. CDR3 bases: TGTGCCAGCAGGGGCAACGACTATGGCTACACCTTC. Protein: CASRGNDYGYTF.